What follows are 27 T cell receptor beta chains derived from one specimen sequenced in a study of blood T cell repertoires in COVID-19. The method was immunoSEQ multiplex PCR; TCRdb's version includes in-frame clones alone and lacks a portion of them. This table has roughly 140,000 clones, approximately 80% appearing once. Material: peripheral blood. These receptors all come from a woman aged 40 to 50 with active or convalescent COVID-19.

The chain carries TRBV7-9 and TRBJ2-7, with D possibly being TRBD2 (6 bases). The CDR3 totals 14 residues. V was shortened by 2 bases and J by 0 bases, with 8 bases between the two germline ends. Germline CDR1 is SEHNR and CDR2 is FQNEAQ (reference sequence). In DNA form, the CDR3 reads TGTGCCAGCAGCTTATCCGGGAGCTCCTACGAGCAGTACTTC. The encoded protein is CASSLSGSSYEQYF.

The genes are TRBV5-4 and TRBJ1-2, with D perhaps matching TRBD1 (5 bases). The CDR3 has 16 amino acids. Trimming removed 3 bases from V and 7 bases from J, with 22 bases in between. Germline V CDR1 and CDR2: SGHNT, YYREEE (reference sequence). CDR3: CASSSAGSSFQGGYTF. CDR3 bases: TGTGCCAGCAGCTCGGCCGGGAGCTCCTTTCAGGGTGGCTACACCTTC.

This clone was picked up a small number of times. The rearrangement links TRBV10-3 to TRBJ2-4, with D unresolved. The V and J ends lost 0 bases and 2 bases respectively, with 5 bases between them. The CDR3 covers 14 residues. Germline CDR1 is ENHRY and CDR2 is SYGVKD. CDR3 residues: CAISESSTKNIQYF. The CDR3 coding sequence is TGTGCCATCAGTGAGTCGAGTACCAAAAACATTCAGTACTTC.

A few counts support this clone. The chain links TRBV19 to TRBJ1-2, with 8 nucleotides matching TRBD1. The CDR3 is 15 residues long. V lost 1 base and J lost 6; bases outside the gene matches: 7. Germline values: CDR1 LNHDA, CDR2 SQIVND (reference sequence). The CDR3, as DNA: TGTGCCAGTAGTATAGCCGTGGACAGGGTCCATGGCTACACCTTC. This translates into CASSIAVDRVHGYTF.

The chain combines TRBV10-2 with TRBJ2-3; 9 bases are shared with TRBD1. The germline CDR1 and CDR2 sequences are WSHSY and SAAADI. The V segment lost 9 bases and the J segment 2 bases; nucleotides outside the gene matches: 6. The CDR3 is made up of 14 amino acids. The CDR3 loop reads CASHRDRDTDTQYF. DNA of the CDR3: TGCGCCAGTCACCGGGACAGGGACACAGATACGCAGTATTTT.

This clone was found a few times. Here the CDR3 reads CAINGGDRVDEQYF. CDR3 in DNA: TGTGCCATCAACGGCGGGGACAGGGTCGACGAGCAGTACTTC. The V and J genes are TRBV10-3 and TRBJ2-7, with 9 nucleotides matching TRBD1. The CDR3 covers 14 residues. CDR1 ENHRY and CDR2 SYGVKD come from the germline V gene. Trimming cost V 7 bases and J 5 bases; bases outside gene matches: 9.

The V gene is TRBV2, the J gene TRBJ1-4, with TRBD1 matching over 9 bases. Germline lookup yields CDR1 SNHLY and CDR2 FYNNEI. V lost 0 bases to trimming and J lost 8 bases; unmatched junction nucleotides: 10. There are 17 residues in the CDR3. In DNA form, the CDR3 reads TGTGCCAGCAGTGAAGCGACAGGGGGTAATCAGAGGGAAAAACTGTTTTTT. It specifies CASSEATGGNQREKLFF.

This chain links TRBV6-2 or TRBV6-3 with TRBJ2-4, with D tentatively TRBD2 (6 bases). Germline values: CDR1 MNHEY, CDR2 SVGEGT. Trimming took 2 bases from V and 0 from J, leaving 17 bases between them. The CDR3 has 18 amino acids. The CDR3 nucleotides are TGTGCCAGCAGTTACGAAGCGGGTGGTGTACTAGCCAAAAACATTCAGTACTTC. Its protein product is CASSYEAGGVLAKNIQYF.

The V gene is TRBV5-6, the J gene TRBJ2-7; D ambiguous. The CDR3 has 12 amino acids. CDR1 and CDR2 from the germline V gene are SGHDT and YYEEEE. The V end was cut by 0 bases, the J end by 3 bases, with 4 bases between. CDR3 nucleotide sequence: TGTGCCAGCAGCTTGGCCCGCTACGAGCAGTACTTC. Protein product: CASSLARYEQYF.

The CDR3 sequence is CASKGQRGSYEQYF. The CDR3 DNA sequence: TGTGCCAGTAAGGGGCAACGCGGCTCCTACGAGCAGTACTTC. The chain uses TRBV19 and TRBJ2-7; tentatively, D is TRBD1 (5 bases). There are 14 residues in the CDR3. Trimming stripped 7 bases from V and 0 bases from J, with 13 bases between. Germline-derived CDR1 and CDR2 are LNHDA and SQIVND (reference sequence).

The chain couples TRBV18 to TRBJ1-2, with 7 bases that match TRBD1. This CDR3 spans 15 amino acids. The J segment lost 4 bases and the V segment lost 3 bases, leaving 8 bases of the junction unmatched. Germline V CDR1 and CDR2: KGHSH, LQKENI. This CDR3 is CASSPAGGTGYGYTF. The DNA of the CDR3 is TGTGCCAGCTCACCGGCAGGGGGTACTGGCTATGGCTACACCTTC.

This rearrangement joins TRBV7-9 to TRBJ1-5, with a tentative D call TRBD1 (6 bases). The CDR3 consists of 14 residues. Germline V CDR1 and CDR2: SEHNR, FQNEAQ (reference sequence). V was pared by 5 bases and J by 5 bases, with 13 bases between. The CDR3 here is CASSPDSVYQPQHF. The CDR3 DNA reads as TGTGCCAGCAGCCCGGACAGTGTCTATCAGCCCCAGCATTTT.

The V gene is TRBV28, the J gene TRBJ1-1; possibly TRBD1 for D (5 bases). Germline V gene data show CDR1 as MDHEN and CDR2 as SYDVKM. CDR3 length equals 12 residues. V lost 7 bases and J lost 0, with 6 bases in between. The CDR3 loop reads CASTQVNTEAFF. Here the CDR3 DNA reads TGTGCCAGCACACAGGTGAACACTGAAGCTTTCTTT.

V usage is TRBV29-1 and J usage is TRBJ1-4; TRBD1 matches 9 bases. Trimming at V came to 6 bases and at J to 6 bases, leaving 8 bases not matched to a gene. The length of the CDR3 is 14 residues. Per germline, CDR1 SQVTM and CDR2 ANQGSEA. The DNA for the CDR3 is TGCAGCGTCGATCTGCGGACAGGGGATGAAAAACTGTTTTTT. Its translation: CSVDLRTGDEKLFF.

J is TRBJ2-2 and V is TRBV27; tentative D call: TRBD1 (5 bases). Between the trimmed V and J ends, which lost 2 bases and 0 bases, there was a span of 7 bases. CDR1 and CDR2 from the germline V gene are MNHEY and SMNVEV (reference sequence). This CDR3 comprises 15 residues. CDR3 protein: CASSLGRANTGELFF. The CDR3 DNA is TGTGCCAGCAGTTTAGGCAGGGCGAACACCGGGGAGCTGTTTTTT.

This chain connects TRBV5-4 to TRBJ1-2; no clear D gene. Germline-derived CDR1 and CDR2 are SGHNT and YYREEE (reference sequence). V was pared by 4 bases and J by 2 bases, with 9 bases between. The CDR3 has 13 amino acids. CDR3 in amino acids: CASSPARNYGYTF. As DNA, the CDR3 is TGTGCCAGCAGCCCCGCTAGGAACTATGGCTACACCTTC.

The rearrangement joins TRBV27 to TRBJ2-1; possible D gene TRBD2, 6 bases. There are 16 residues in the CDR3. Trimming removed 5 bases from V and 2 bases from J, with 16 bases in between. Germline loops: CDR1 MNHEY, CDR2 SMNVEV (reference sequence). The DNA of the CDR3 is TGTGCCAGCAGTCTTACCGGGACTTCCGCCTACAATGAGCAGTTCTTC. As protein: CASSLTGTSAYNEQFF.

This chain uses TRBV7-2 with TRBJ1-2; 10 positions agree with TRBD1. The trim removed 6 bases at V and 2 bases at J, leaving 3 bases unmatched. CDR1 and CDR2 from the germline V gene are SGHTA and FQGNSA. The CDR3 is 14 residues long. CDR3 amino acids: CASSLGQGNYGYTF. CDR3 nucleotide sequence: TGTGCCAGCAGTTTGGGACAGGGGAACTATGGCTACACCTTC.

This rearrangement joins TRBV9 to TRBJ2-3; D is perhaps TRBD2 (6 bases). CDR1 is SGDLS, CDR2 YYNGEE, per germline. The CDR3 consists of 15 residues. The V end lost 0 bases, the J end lost 0 bases, and 8 bases lay between the germline ends. In DNA form, the CDR3 reads TGTGCCAGCAGCGTAGGGCGGGATAGCACAGATACGCAGTATTTT. This sequence encodes CASSVGRDSTDTQYF.

The chain is built from TRBV28 and TRBJ1-4; TRBD1 matches at 8 bases. The germline V gene has CDR1 MDHEN and CDR2 SYDVKM. With 6 bases clipped from V and 7 bases from J, the junction kept 13 bases outside the gene matches. This CDR3 has 16 residues. CDR3 residues: CASRSSRGLVGEKLFF. The CDR3 DNA sequence: TGTGCCAGCAGATCCAGCAGGGGGCTGGTAGGTGAAAAACTGTTTTTT.

The rearrangement links TRBV19 to TRBJ1-2, with 10 bases identical to TRBD1. Germline V CDR1 and CDR2: LNHDA, SQIVND (reference sequence). This CDR3 is built from 16 residues. Trimming cost V 4 bases and J 2 bases; bases outside gene matches: 7. CDR3 amino acids: CASSTWDRGQNYGYTF. CDR3 in DNA: TGTGCCAGTAGTACCTGGGACAGGGGCCAGAACTATGGCTACACCTTC.

The chain has TRBV3-1 (or the pseudogene TRBV3-2) and TRBJ1-4, with TRBD1 as a possible D gene (6 bases). This CDR3 comprises 18 residues. V lost 0 bases, J lost 0 bases, and 14 bases lay in between. Germline V gives CDR1 LGHDT, CDR2 YNNKEL (reference sequence). The CDR3, as DNA: TGTGCCAGCAGCCAAGATCCCCTAACAGGGACAACTAATGAAAAACTGTTTTTT. The encoded protein is CASSQDPLTGTTNEKLFF.

This chain connects TRBV7-9 to TRBJ2-1, with a tentative D call TRBD1 (6 bases). Trimming left V 5 bases short and J 3 bases short, with 17 bases between. The CDR3 is 16 amino acids. Germline CDR1 reads SEHNR; CDR2 reads FQNEAQ (reference sequence). CDR3: CASSPKKRRGYNEQFF. CDR3 DNA: TGTGCCAGCAGCCCTAAAAAACGCAGGGGCTACAATGAGCAGTTCTTC.

The rearrangement uses TRBV27 and TRBJ2-1; 8 bases line up with TRBD2. CDR3 length: 17 amino acids. Germline CDR1 is MNHEY and CDR2 is SMNVEV (reference sequence). V was pared by 6 bases and J by 6 bases, with 16 bases of the junction left unmatched. Here the CDR3 reads CASSAGGGLAGFNEQFF. The CDR3 nucleotides are TGTGCCAGCAGCGCGGGGGGAGGGCTAGCGGGCTTCAATGAGCAGTTCTTC.

The chain is built from TRBV29-1 and TRBJ2-1, with TRBD2 matching over 11 bases. CDR1 and CDR2 (germline): SQVTM, ANQGSEA. After removal of 7 bases from V and 4 bases from J, the junction contained 3 bases not matched to a gene. This CDR3 is built from 13 residues. CDR3 DNA sequence: TGCAGCGGGCGACTAGCGGGGTACAATGAGCAGTTCTTC. It specifies CSGRLAGYNEQFF.

The CDR3: CASSLAGLNTGELFF. The CDR3 region has the DNA TGTGCCAGCAGTTTAGCGGGTCTGAACACCGGGGAGCTGTTTTTT. This chain joins TRBV28 and TRBJ2-2, with D possibly matching TRBD2 (5 bases). The CDR3 consists of 15 residues. CDR1 is MDHEN, CDR2 SYDVKM, per germline. V lost 2 bases, J lost 1 base, and 8 bases lay in between.

CDR3 residues: CASSVTSNTGELFF. CDR3 bases: TGTGCCAGTAGTGTAACTTCGAACACCGGGGAGCTGTTTTTT. The chain uses TRBV19 and TRBJ2-2, with D hard to call. This CDR3 contains 14 residues. Trimming pared 5 bases from V and 0 bases from J, leaving 7 bases between. Per germline, CDR1 LNHDA and CDR2 SQIVND (reference sequence).